These 12 T cell receptor beta chains came from one sample sequenced in a study of control samples from healthy donors and cancer patients. Clones were read by immunoSEQ multiplex PCR, and TCRdb kept only the in-frame ones, dropping some. This table has tens of thousands of clones, around 94% appearing once. The specimen was blood. These receptors originate from a man aged 25-40 years in good health.

Only one count was recorded for this clone. J is TRBJ1-2 and V is TRBV15; D is ambiguous. V was pared by 5 bases and J by 5 bases, with 18 bases between. CDR1 and CDR2 (germline): LNHNV, YYDKDF (reference sequence). The CDR3 consists of 15 residues. CDR3 loop: CATSPTTAGIYGYTF. The CDR3 nucleotides read TGTGCCACCAGCCCCACCACTGCGGGGATATATGGCTACACCTTC. Using reference TRBV15 and TRBJ1-2 for the parts outside the CDR3, the full variable domain is DAMVIQNPRYQVTQFGKPVTLSCSQTLNHNVMYWYQQKSSQAPKLLFHYYDKDFNNEADTPDNFQSRRPNTSFCFLDIRSPGLGDTAMYLCATSPTTAGIYGYTFGSGTRLTVV.

V and J are TRBV5-1 and TRBJ2-2, with D possibly called TRBD1 or TRBD2 (5 bases each). The V gene's germline CDR1 is SGHRS and CDR2 YFSETQ. The length of the CDR3 is 16 residues. Trimming took 0 bases from V and 5 from J, leaving 14 bases between them. The CDR3 loop reads CASSLDRRLSTGELFF. Here the CDR3 DNA reads TGCGCCAGCAGCTTGGACAGGAGACTAAGTACCGGGGAGCTGTTTTTT.

The chain couples TRBV7-2 to TRBJ2-5, with 8 bases matching TRBD1. The junction had 10 bases not matched to a gene; V was cut back by 5 bases and J by 5 bases. The CDR3 sequence is 15 residues long. CDR1 is SGHTA, CDR2 FQGNSA, per germline. Here the CDR3 reads CASSPTDRGWETQYF. The CDR3 region has the DNA TGTGCCAGCAGCCCAACAGACAGGGGATGGGAGACCCAGTACTTC.

V is TRBV7-9 and J is TRBJ1-6, with 8 bases lining up with TRBD1. Germline assignment: CDR1 SEHNR and CDR2 FQNEAQ (reference sequence). Trimming took 5 bases from V and 6 from J; bases not matched to a gene: 6. The CDR3 sequence is 15 residues long. The CDR3 region is CASSPTGGSNSPLHF. In nucleotides, the CDR3 is TGTGCCAGCAGCCCCACAGGGGGAAGTAATTCACCCCTCCACTTT.

The chain carries TRBV4-1 and TRBJ1-6; possibly TRBD1 for D (5 bases). The CDR3 covers 15 residues. The germline gives CDR1 MGHRA, CDR2 YSYEKL. V was cut by 0 bases and J by 7 bases, with 10 bases left in between. The CDR3 sequence is CASSQDSGNNSPLHF. As DNA, the CDR3 is TGCGCCAGCAGCCAAGACTCAGGGAACAATTCACCCCTCCACTTT.

Here the CDR3 reads CASSRDSSGNTIYF. As DNA, the CDR3 is TGTGCCAGCAGCCGGGACAGCTCTGGAAACACCATATATTTT. This chain links TRBV6-2 or TRBV6-3 with TRBJ1-3; 7 bases fit TRBD1. The germline V gene has CDR1 MNHEY and CDR2 SVGEGT. This CDR3 comprises 14 residues. V was pared by 6 bases and J by 0 bases, with 2 bases of the junction left unmatched.

The chain joins TRBV2 to TRBJ2-6; D is unresolved. From germline, CDR1 is SNHLY and CDR2 FYNNEI. The ends were cut back, 7 bases at V and 2 bases at J, with 3 bases in the middle. The CDR3 length is 12 residues. The CDR3: CASNAGANVLTF. The CDR3, as DNA: TGTGCCAGCAACGCTGGGGCCAACGTCCTGACTTTC.

This sequence joins TRBV4-1 and TRBJ2-1; TRBD2 might be the D (5 bases). Germline V gene sequence: CDR1 MGHRA, CDR2 YSYEKL. V lost 4 bases and J 6 bases, leaving 13 bases between the germline ends. CDR3 size: 14 residues. CDR3 region: CASSPLTRANEQFF. Written as DNA, the CDR3 is TGCGCCAGCAGCCCCCTGACGCGGGCCAATGAGCAGTTCTTC.

The chain joins TRBV9 to TRBJ2-6; D not certain. CDR1 SGDLS and CDR2 YYNGEE come from the germline V gene. There are 12 residues in the CDR3. V gave up 4 bases and J gave up 1 base, with 0 bases separating them. In DNA form, the CDR3 reads TGTGCCAGCAGCTCTGGGGCCAACGTCCTGACTTTC. Protein product: CASSSGANVLTF.

This clone was seen once. This chain joins TRBV4-2 and TRBJ2-1; D perhaps matches TRBD1 (5 bases). The V end lost 5 bases, the J end lost 0 bases, and 11 bases lay between the germline ends. The CDR3 spans 15 residues. Germline CDR1 and CDR2: LGHNA and YNFKEQ. The CDR3 sequence is CASSTRQSSYNEQFF. DNA of the CDR3: TGTGCCAGCAGCACCCGACAGAGCTCCTACAATGAGCAGTTCTTC.

The chain joins TRBV3-1 (or the pseudogene TRBV3-2) to TRBJ1-5, with D tentatively TRBD1 (5 bases). CDR3 length equals 14 residues. Germline V gives CDR1 LGHDT, CDR2 YNNKEL (reference sequence). V dropped 4 bases and J dropped 3 bases, with 10 bases sitting between them. CDR3 amino acids: CASSPRQINQPQHF. DNA for the CDR3: TGTGCCAGCAGCCCTCGACAGATCAATCAGCCCCAGCATTTT.

This chain links TRBV5-1 with TRBJ1-2, with unresolved D. V was pared by 2 bases and J by 4 bases, with 9 bases between. The CDR3 loop spans 13 amino acids. Germline V gene lookup returns CDR1 SGHRS and CDR2 YFSETQ. Here the CDR3 reads CASSLSDTYGYTF. CDR3 coding DNA: TGCGCCAGCAGCTTATCAGACACCTATGGCTACACCTTC.